This T cell receptor beta chain was found in a study of OX40 agonist ivuxolimab in advanced cancers. V dropped 1 base and J dropped 5; count of bases not matched to a gene: 7. The germline gives CDR1 SGHRS, CDR2 YFSETQ. This CDR3 contains 16 residues. TCRdb's copy holds only in-frame clones and misses some; the assay was immunoSEQ multiplex PCR. The repertoire includes about 33,000 clones, approximately 79% of them detected once, and 11% sits in the top ten. This material consisted of CD4+ or CD8+ T cells sorted from blood, taken in a trial of the OX40 agonist ivuxolimab. This sequence originates from an adult with an advanced solid tumor such as melanoma, head and neck, liver or kidney cancer. The rearrangement links TRBV5-1 to TRBJ2-5; 11 nucleotides match TRBD2. CDR3 sequence (DNA): TGCGCCAGCAGCTTGACTAGCGGGGGACTCGGGGAGACCCAGTACTTC. As protein: CASSLTSGGLGETQYF.